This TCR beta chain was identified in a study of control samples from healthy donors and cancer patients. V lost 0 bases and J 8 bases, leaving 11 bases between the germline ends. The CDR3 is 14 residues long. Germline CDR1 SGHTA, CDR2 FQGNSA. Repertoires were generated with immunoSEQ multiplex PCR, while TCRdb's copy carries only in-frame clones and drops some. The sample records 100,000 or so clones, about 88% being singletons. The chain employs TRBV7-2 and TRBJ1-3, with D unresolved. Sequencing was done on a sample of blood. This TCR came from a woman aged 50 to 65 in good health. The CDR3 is CASSLAGGVDTIYF. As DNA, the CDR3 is TGTGCCAGCAGCTTAGCGGGCGGGGTAGACACCATATATTTT.